The entry below gives a single T cell receptor (beta chain) sequence along with its context. This entry belongs to a study of OX40 agonist ivuxolimab in advanced cancers. Using immunoSEQ multiplex PCR, the repertoire was profiled, and TCRdb retains in-frame clones only, with some absent. The table lists tens of thousands of clones, approximately 86% of them singletons, with approximately 0.55% in the top ten. The V and J ends lost 2 bases and 4 bases respectively, with 11 bases between them. Germline V gene data show CDR1 as LNHDA and CDR2 as SQIVND (reference sequence). The CDR3 runs to 15 residues.

The origin of this receptor is an adult with an advanced solid tumor such as melanoma, head and neck, liver or kidney cancer. V and J are TRBV19 and TRBJ1-4; tentative D call: TRBD1 (6 bases). Sequencing was performed on CD4+ or CD8+ T cells sorted from blood, taken in a trial of the OX40 agonist ivuxolimab. The CDR3, as DNA: TGTGCCAGTAGTATAAACGGACAGAGTAATGAAAAACTGTTTTTT. This sequence encodes CASSINGQSNEKLFF.